This T cell receptor beta chain was identified in a study of blood T cell repertoires in COVID-19. Study overall: Acute and convalescent COVID-19 specimens originated in the United States, Italy and Spain. Nucleic acid was either cDNA or gDNA, and it came from T cells, B-cell-depleted T cells, or PBMCs.

V was clipped by 5 bases and J by 3 bases, with 11 bases between them. CDR1 and CDR2 (germline): WSHSY, SAAADI. The CDR3 length is 13 residues. Original handling: Amplification from reference gene primers served as the basis for estimated nucleated cell counts. Libraries were prepared by immunoSEQ multiplex PCR; TCRdb keeps only in-frame clonotypes and omits some of them. V, J and clone size derive from that table, while D and trimming were established from the DNA sequence. Among roughly 250,000 clones listed, about 86% were seen once. This sequence originates from a woman aged 40 to 50 with acute COVID-19. The sequenced material came from PBMCs or T cells enriched from blood (not recorded which). This chain connects TRBV10-2 to TRBJ2-7; D is ambiguous. In DNA form, the CDR3 reads TGCGCCAGCAGTATCCGGGTTTACTACGAGCAGTACTTC. Its translation: CASSIRVYYEQYF.